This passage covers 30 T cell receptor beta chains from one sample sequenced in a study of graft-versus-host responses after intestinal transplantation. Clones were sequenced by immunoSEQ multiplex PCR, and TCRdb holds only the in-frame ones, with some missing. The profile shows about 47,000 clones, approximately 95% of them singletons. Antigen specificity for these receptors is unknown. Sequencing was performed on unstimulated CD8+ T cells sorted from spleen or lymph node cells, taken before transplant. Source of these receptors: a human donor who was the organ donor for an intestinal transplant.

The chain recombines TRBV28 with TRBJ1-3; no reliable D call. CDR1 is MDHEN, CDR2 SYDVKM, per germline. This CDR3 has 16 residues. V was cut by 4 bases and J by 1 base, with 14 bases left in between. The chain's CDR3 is CASSSHREVSGNTIYF. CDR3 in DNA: TGTGCCAGCAGTTCACACCGGGAAGTATCTGGAAACACCATATATTTT.

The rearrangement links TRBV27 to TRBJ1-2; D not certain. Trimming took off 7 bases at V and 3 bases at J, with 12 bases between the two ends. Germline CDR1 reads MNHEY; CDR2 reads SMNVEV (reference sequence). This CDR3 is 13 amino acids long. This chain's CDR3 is CASNGGVDYGYTF. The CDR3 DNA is TGTGCCAGCAATGGTGGGGTAGACTATGGCTACACCTTC.

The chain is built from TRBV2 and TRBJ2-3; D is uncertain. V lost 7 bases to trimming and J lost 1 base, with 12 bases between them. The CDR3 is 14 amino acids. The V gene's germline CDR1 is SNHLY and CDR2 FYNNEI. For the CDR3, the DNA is TGTGCCAGCATTGCGGCTTTGCGCACAGATACGCAGTATTTT. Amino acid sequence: CASIAALRTDTQYF.

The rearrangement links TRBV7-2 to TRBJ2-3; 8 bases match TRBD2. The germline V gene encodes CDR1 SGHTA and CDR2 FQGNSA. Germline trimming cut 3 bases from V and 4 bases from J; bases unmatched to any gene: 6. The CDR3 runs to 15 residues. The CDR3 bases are TGTGCCAGCAGCTTTAGCGGGGCAATCTCAGATACGCAGTATTTT. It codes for CASSFSGAISDTQYF.

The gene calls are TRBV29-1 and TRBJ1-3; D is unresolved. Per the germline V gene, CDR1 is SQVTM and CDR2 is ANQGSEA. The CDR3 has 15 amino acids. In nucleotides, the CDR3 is TGCAGTCAAAATGGCCGGATACCCTCGGTTTGCACCATATATTTT. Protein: CSQNGRIPSVCTIYF.

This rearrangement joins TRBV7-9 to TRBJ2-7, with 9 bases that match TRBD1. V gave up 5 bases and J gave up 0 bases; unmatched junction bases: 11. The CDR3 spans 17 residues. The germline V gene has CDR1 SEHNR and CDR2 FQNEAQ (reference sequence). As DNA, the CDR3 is TGTGCCAGCAGCCCGCCCGGGACAGGGCAAGGCTCCTACGAGCAGTACTTC. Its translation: CASSPPGTGQGSYEQYF.

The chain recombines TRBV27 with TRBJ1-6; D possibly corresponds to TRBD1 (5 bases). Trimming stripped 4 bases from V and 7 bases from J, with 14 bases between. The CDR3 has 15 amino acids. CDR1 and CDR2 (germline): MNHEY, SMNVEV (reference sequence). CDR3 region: CASSYRDGGNSPLHF. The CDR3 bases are TGTGCCAGCAGTTACCGGGACGGTGGCAATTCACCCCTCCACTTT.

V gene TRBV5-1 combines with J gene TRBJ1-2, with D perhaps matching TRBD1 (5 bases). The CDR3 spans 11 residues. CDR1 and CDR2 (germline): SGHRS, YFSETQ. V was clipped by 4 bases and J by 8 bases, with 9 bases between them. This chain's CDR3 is CASSPGDGYTF. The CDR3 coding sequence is TGCGCCAGCAGCCCGGGGGACGGCTACACCTTC.

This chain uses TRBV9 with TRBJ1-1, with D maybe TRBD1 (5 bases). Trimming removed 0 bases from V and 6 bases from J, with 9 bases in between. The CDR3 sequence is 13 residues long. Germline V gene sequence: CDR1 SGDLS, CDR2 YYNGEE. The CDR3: CASSVDGGPEAFF. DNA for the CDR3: TGTGCCAGCAGCGTAGACGGGGGTCCTGAAGCTTTCTTT.

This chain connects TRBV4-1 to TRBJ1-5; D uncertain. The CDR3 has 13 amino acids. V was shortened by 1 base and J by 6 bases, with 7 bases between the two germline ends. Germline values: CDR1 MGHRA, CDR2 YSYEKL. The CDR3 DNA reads TGCGCCAGCAGCCAAGGAGCCTTTCAGCCCCAGCATTTT. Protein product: CASSQGAFQPQHF.

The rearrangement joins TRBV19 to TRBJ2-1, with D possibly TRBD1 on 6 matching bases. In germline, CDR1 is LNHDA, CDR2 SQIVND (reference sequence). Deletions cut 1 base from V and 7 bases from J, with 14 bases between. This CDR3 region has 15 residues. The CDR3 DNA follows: TGTGCCAGTAGTATAGCACAGGGCATGTGGAATGAGCAGTTCTTC. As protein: CASSIAQGMWNEQFF.

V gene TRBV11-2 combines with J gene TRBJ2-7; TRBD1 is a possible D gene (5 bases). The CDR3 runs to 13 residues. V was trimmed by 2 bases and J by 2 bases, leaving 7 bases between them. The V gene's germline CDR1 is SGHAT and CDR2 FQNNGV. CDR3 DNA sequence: TGTGCCAGCAGCTTAAAGACAGCCTACGAGCAGTACTTC. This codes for CASSLKTAYEQYF.

This CDR3 reads CASTSLAGGLDTQYF. CDR3 in DNA: TGTGCCAGCACAAGCTTAGCGGGGGGGCTAGATACGCAGTATTTT. The chain employs TRBV7-2 and TRBJ2-3; TRBD2 agrees at 11 bases. V lost 7 bases and J lost 5; bases outside the gene matches: 8. CDR3 length equals 15 residues. The germline V gene has CDR1 SGHTA and CDR2 FQGNSA.

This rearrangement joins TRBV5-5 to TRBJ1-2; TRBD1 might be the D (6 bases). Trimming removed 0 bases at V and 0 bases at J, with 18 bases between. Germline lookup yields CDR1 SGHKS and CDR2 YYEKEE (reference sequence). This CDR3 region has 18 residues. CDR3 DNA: TGTGCCAGCAGCTTGGATTATCCCGGACAGTCGTCTAACTATGGCTACACCTTC. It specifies CASSLDYPGQSSNYGYTF.

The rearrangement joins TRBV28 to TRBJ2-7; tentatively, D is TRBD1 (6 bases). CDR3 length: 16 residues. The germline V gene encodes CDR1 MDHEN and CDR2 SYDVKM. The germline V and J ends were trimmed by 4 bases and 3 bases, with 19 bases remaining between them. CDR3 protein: CASSSLGQQWDYEQYF. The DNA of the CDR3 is TGTGCCAGCAGTTCCCTAGGACAGCAGTGGGACTACGAGCAGTACTTC.

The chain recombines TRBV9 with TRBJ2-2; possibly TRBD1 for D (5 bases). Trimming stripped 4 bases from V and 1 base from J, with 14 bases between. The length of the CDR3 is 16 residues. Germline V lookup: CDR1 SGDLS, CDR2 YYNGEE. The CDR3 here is CASSLDRGLNTGELFF. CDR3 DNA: TGTGCCAGCAGCCTTGATAGGGGATTGAACACCGGGGAGCTGTTTTTT.

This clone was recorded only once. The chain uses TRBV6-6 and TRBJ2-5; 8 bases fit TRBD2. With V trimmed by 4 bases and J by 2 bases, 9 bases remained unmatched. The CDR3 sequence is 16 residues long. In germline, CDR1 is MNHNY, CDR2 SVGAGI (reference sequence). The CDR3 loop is CASSSRGAGGQETQYF. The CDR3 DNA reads TGTGCCAGCAGTTCCAGAGGGGCGGGGGGTCAAGAGACCCAGTACTTC.

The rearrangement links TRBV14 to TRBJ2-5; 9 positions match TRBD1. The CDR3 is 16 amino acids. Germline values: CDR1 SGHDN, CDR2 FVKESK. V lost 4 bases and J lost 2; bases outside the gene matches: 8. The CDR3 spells CASSPGTGRPQETQYF. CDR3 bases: TGTGCCAGCAGCCCCGGGACAGGGCGACCACAAGAGACCCAGTACTTC. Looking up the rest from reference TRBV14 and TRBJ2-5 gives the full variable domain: EAGVTQFPSHSVIEKGQTVTLRCDPISGHDNLYWYRRVMGKEIKFLLHFVKESKQDESGMPNNRFLAERTGGTYSTLKVQPAELEDSGVYFCASSPGTGRPQETQYFGPGTRLLVL.

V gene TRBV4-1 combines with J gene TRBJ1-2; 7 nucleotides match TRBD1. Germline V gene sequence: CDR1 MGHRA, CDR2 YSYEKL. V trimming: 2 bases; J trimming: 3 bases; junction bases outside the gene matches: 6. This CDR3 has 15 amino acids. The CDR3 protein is CASSQKAGTDYGYTF. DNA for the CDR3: TGCGCCAGCAGCCAAAAAGCCGGGACAGACTATGGCTACACCTTC.

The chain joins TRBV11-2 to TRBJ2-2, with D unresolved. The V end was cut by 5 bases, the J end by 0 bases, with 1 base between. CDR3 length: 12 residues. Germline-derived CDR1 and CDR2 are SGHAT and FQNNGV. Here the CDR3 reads CASSTNTGELFF. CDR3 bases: TGTGCCAGCAGCACGAACACCGGGGAGCTGTTTTTT.

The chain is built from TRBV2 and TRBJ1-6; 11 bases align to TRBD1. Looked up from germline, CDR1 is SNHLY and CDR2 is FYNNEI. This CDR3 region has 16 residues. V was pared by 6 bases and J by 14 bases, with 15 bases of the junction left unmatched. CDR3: CASRSTRDRGVYTLHF. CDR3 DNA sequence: TGTGCCAGCAGATCTACCCGGGACAGGGGGGTTTATACCCTCCACTTT.

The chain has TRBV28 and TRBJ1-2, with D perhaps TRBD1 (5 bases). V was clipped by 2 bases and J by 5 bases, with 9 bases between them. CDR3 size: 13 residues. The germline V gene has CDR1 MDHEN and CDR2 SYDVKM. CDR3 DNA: TGTGCCAGCAGTTTACAGGGCTCGTATGGCTACACCTTC. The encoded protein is CASSLQGSYGYTF.

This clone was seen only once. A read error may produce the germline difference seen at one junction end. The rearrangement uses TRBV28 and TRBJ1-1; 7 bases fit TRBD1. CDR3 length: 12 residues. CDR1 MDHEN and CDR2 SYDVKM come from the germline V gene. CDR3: CASSLAAGTDNF. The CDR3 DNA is TGTGCCAGCAGTTTGGCCGCGGGGACAGACAACTTT.

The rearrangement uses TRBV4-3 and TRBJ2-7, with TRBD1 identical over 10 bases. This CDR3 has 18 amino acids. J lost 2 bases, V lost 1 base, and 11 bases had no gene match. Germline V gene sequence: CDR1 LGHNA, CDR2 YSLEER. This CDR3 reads CASSQAPLTGGETYEQYF. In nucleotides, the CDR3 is TGCGCCAGCAGCCAAGCGCCCTTGACAGGGGGCGAGACCTACGAGCAGTACTTC.

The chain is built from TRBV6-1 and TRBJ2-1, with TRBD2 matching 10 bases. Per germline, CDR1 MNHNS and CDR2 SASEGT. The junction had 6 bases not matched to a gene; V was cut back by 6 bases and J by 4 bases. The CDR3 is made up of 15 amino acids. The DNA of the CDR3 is TGTGCCAGCAGCACCACTAGCGGGGCATACAATGAGCAGTTCTTC. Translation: CASSTTSGAYNEQFF.

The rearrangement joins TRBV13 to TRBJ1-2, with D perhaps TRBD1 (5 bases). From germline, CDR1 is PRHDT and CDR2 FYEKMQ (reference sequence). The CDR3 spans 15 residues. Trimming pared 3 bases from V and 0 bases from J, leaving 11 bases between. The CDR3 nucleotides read TGTGCCAGCAGCTTGTATTCAGGGCCTAACTATGGCTACACCTTC. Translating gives CASSLYSGPNYGYTF.

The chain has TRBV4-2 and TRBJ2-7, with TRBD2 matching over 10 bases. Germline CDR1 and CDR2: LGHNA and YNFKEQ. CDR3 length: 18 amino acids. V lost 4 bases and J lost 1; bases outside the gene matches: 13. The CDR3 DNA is TGTGCCAGCAGCCCCGACGCTAGCGGGGGCTACACATCCTACGAGCAGTACTTC. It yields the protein CASSPDASGGYTSYEQYF.

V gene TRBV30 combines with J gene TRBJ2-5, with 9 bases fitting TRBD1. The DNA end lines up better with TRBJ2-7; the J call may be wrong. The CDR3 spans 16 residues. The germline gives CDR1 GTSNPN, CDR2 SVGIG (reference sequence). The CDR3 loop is CAWSTGQGISGNEQYF. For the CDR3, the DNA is TGTGCCTGGAGTACCGGACAGGGGATCTCTGGGAACGAGCAGTACTTC.

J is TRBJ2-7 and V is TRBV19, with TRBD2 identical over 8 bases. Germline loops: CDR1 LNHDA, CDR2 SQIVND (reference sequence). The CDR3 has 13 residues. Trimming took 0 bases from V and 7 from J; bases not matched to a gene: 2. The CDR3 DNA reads TGTGCCAGTAGTATAGATCGGGAGGGAGAGCAGTACTTC. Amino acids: CASSIDREGEQYF.

The CDR3 region is CASSLGSYGYTF. CDR3 sequence (DNA): TGCGCCAGCAGCTTGGGTAGCTATGGCTACACCTTC. The chain links TRBV5-1 to TRBJ1-2; D is ambiguous. Germline lookup yields CDR1 SGHRS and CDR2 YFSETQ. The CDR3 length is 12 residues. V lost 0 bases to trimming and J lost 4 bases, with 4 bases between them.